The rows below give T cell receptor beta chains drawn from one sample of a study of shared clonotypes between healthy human individuals. Libraries were prepared by immunoSEQ multiplex PCR; TCRdb keeps only in-frame clonotypes and omits some of them. Among 950,000 to 1,300,000 clones listed, under 80% were seen once. The sequencing input was memory CD4+ T cells sorted from blood. The source of these receptors is a man aged 18 to 29 in good health. CDR3s include the opening cysteine and the closing phenylalanine or tryptophan. The D gene is left open where the match is weak. The size of a clone is reported for some rows only, either as once, few or many, or as a class for expanded clones.

j_call | clone_size | d_call | v_call | cdr3_nt | cdr3_aa
TRBJ1-1 | . | TRBD1 | TRBV5-1 | TGCGCCAGCAGCTTACAGGGGAAGGGGAACACTGAAGCTTTCTTT | CASSLQGKGNTEAFF
TRBJ2-5 | . | TRBD1 | TRBV7-2 | TGTGCCACCTGCCGGGACAGGGGAGATGAGACCCAGTACTTC | CATCRDRGDETQYF
TRBJ1-2 | . | . | TRBV4-3 | TGCGCCAGCAGCCAAGCGGTGAACGGGCTGCCCTATGGCTACACCTTC | CASSQAVNGLPYGYTF
TRBJ1-6 | once | . | TRBV5-5 | TGTGCCAGCAGCTTGCTGGGGGAGTCGGGTTCACCCCTCCACTTT | CASSLLGESGSPLHF
TRBJ1-4 | few | . | TRBV28 | TGTGCCAGCAGTTTAACGGGCGCAGGGTTTACGGAAAAACTGTTTTTT | CASSLTGAGFTEKLFF
TRBJ2-3 | . | TRBD2 | TRBV15 | TGTGCCACCAGTGGTGGTCTAGCGGGGGGCCCAGATACGCAGTATTTT | CATSGGLAGGPDTQYF
TRBJ1-1 | . | TRBD1 | TRBV6-5 | TGTGCCAGCAAGACAGGGGGGAATTATCCCGGAGCTTTCTTT | CASKTGGNYPGAFF
TRBJ1-1 | . | . | TRBV6-5 | TGTGCCAGCATTGGGGGAGTACGGACTGAAGCTTTCTTT | CASIGGVRTEAFF
TRBJ2-1 | . | TRBD1 | TRBV27 | TGTGCCAGCAGTCAGGCCCGGGGACAGTCCGAGTTCTTC | CASSQARGQSEFF
TRBJ2-5 | few | . | TRBV5-6 | TGTGCCAGCAGCGGACGTGGGGGGCGAGAGACCCAGTACTTC | CASSGRGGRETQYF
TRBJ1-4 | few | . | TRBV4-3 | TGCGCCAGCAGCCAAGATCACCCGGAAAAACTGTTTTTT | CASSQDHPEKLFF
TRBJ2-5 | . | TRBD1 | TRBV18 | TGTGCCAGCTCACCGGCCAGGGGGGAGACCCAGTACTTC | CASSPARGETQYF
TRBJ1-1 | . | TRBD1 | TRBV2 | TGTGCCAGCAGCGAACAGGGGGGGAACACTGAAGCTTTCTTT | CASSEQGGNTEAFF
TRBJ1-6 | once | . | TRBV25-1 | TGTGCCAGCAGTGAAGAGGGGGGGCCCTTACCCCTCCACTTT | CASSEEGGPLPLHF
TRBJ1-6 | . | . | TRBV27 | TGTGCCAGCAGTTTATCTGGAGGCGGCTATAATTCACCCCTCCACTTT | CASSLSGGGYNSPLHF
TRBJ2-1 | . | . | TRBV7-8 | TGTGCCAGCAGCCCGGTCGGCGGTCTGAGCTCCTACAATGAGCAGTTCTTC | CASSPVGGLSSYNEQFF
TRBJ2-1 | . | TRBD2 | TRBV5-1 | TGCGCCAGCAGCGAAGGACTAGCGGGAATCGGTTGGACTGAGCAGTTCTTC | CASSEGLAGIGWTEQFF
TRBJ2-7 | . | . | TRBV5-5 | TGTGCCAGCAGCTCCGCCTACTTGGCCCCCTACGAGCAGTACTTC | CASSSAYLAPYEQYF
TRBJ2-1 | . | . | TRBV10-2 | TGCGCCAGCTCAAGAGGAAGGGACGGGCCCTACAATGAGCAGTTCTTC | CASSRGRDGPYNEQFF
TRBJ2-5 | . | TRBD1 | TRBV19 | TGTGCCAGTAGCCCCGGGACAGGGGTGGAAGAGACCCAGTACTTC | CASSPGTGVEETQYF
TRBJ2-3 | . | . | TRBV2 | TGTGCCAGCAGTCGAGAGGGGGGGAGCACAGATACGCAGTATTTT | CASSREGGSTDTQYF
TRBJ2-4 | . | . | TRBV7-8 | TGTGCCAGCAGCCCACCGGGCTTTTTGGCCAAAAACATTCAGTACTTC | CASSPPGFLAKNIQYF
TRBJ2-5 | . | . | TRBV25-1 | TGTGCCAGCAGCCGCACAGGGTCGCGAGAGACCCAGTACTTC | CASSRTGSRETQYF
TRBJ2-1 | . | . | TRBV10-3 | TGTGCCATCAGTGACTCCGCAGGGACGAGTGAGCAGTTCTTC | CAISDSAGTSEQFF
TRBJ1-5 | . | TRBD1 | TRBV5-5 | TGTGCCAGCAGCTTCTCCCTAGGGACAGGGATAAATCAGCCCCAGCATTTT | CASSFSLGTGINQPQHF
TRBJ2-5 | . | . | TRBV5-1 | TGCGCCAGCAGGAGGGGAGAGACCCAGTACTTC | CASRRGETQYF
TRBJ2-7 | . | TRBD1 | TRBV7-9 | TGTGCCAGCAGTTCACAGGGGGCGTCCTACGAGCAGTACTTC | CASSSQGASYEQYF
TRBJ2-7 | many | TRBD2 | TRBV19 | TGTGCCAGTAGTATGAGTCTAGCGGGAGGCGAGCAGTACTTC | CASSMSLAGGEQYF
TRBJ1-2 | . | . | TRBV28 | TGTGCCAGCAGTTTACGGGGTTTTGGGAGCTACACCTTC | CASSLRGFGSYTF
TRBJ1-1 | . | . | TRBV5-1 | TGCGCCAGCAGCTTGGACACTAACACTGAAGCTTTCTTT | CASSLDTNTEAFF
TRBJ2-3 | . | . | TRBV7-2 | TGTGCCAGCAGCCCAGTGGCCCTAGATACGCAGTATTTT | CASSPVALDTQYF
TRBJ1-1 | few | . | TRBV27 | TGTGCCAGCAGTACGGAGGGGGATAATAGCGAAGCTTTCTTT | CASSTEGDNSEAFF
TRBJ2-1 | . | TRBD2 | TRBV18 | TGTGCCAGCTCACCTACTCTAGCGGGAGTGGGTGAGCAGTTCTTC | CASSPTLAGVGEQFF
TRBJ1-2 | . | . | TRBV7-2 | TGTGCCAGCAGCTTCGAGGGCGGGGGCTACACCTTC | CASSFEGGGYTF
TRBJ2-7 | once | . | TRBV4-3 | TGCGCCAGCAGCCAAGGGGACAAGACCTACGAGCAGTACTTC | CASSQGDKTYEQYF
TRBJ2-3 | . | . | TRBV10-3 | TGTGCCATCAGTGAGTCTTTGCTAGGACAAGATACGCAGTATTTT | CAISESLLGQDTQYF
TRBJ1-1 | . | TRBD1 | TRBV7-8 | TGTGCCAGCAGCTTTCCCCGGGACAGGGATTCTGAAGCTTTCTTT | CASSFPRDRDSEAFF
TRBJ2-3 | . | . | TRBV4-1 | TGCGCCAGCAGCCAAGATTTGGGCAGCATGCTCACAGATACGCAGTATTTT | CASSQDLGSMLTDTQYF
TRBJ1-6 | . | . | TRBV10-2 | TGCGCCAGCAGTGAGTCCGGCAGTGGAAATTCACCCCTCCACTTT | CASSESGSGNSPLHF
TRBJ2-2 | . | TRBD2 | TRBV4-3 | TGCGCCAGCAGCCAAGATAGCGGGAGGACCGGGGAGCTGTTTTTT | CASSQDSGRTGELFF
TRBJ2-7 | . | . | TRBV5-8 | TGTGCCAGCAGCTTGAGGCCGGGGTGGGGGTTGAGCTCCTACGAGCAGTACTTC | CASSLRPGWGLSSYEQYF
TRBJ1-4 | . | TRBD1 | TRBV6-6 | TGTGCCAGCAGCGAAGGGGGCAAGGCTAATGAAAAACTGTTTTTT | CASSEGGKANEKLFF
TRBJ1-2 | . | . | TRBV7-9 | TGTGCCAGCAGCTTAGGCACAGCAACCCCTCGGGGCGGCTACACCTTC | CASSLGTATPRGGYTF
TRBJ2-7 | . | . | TRBV30 | TGTGCCCGGAGTGCCGGGGGAAACTACGAGCAGTACTTC | CARSAGGNYEQYF
TRBJ1-4 | . | . | TRBV30 | TGTGCCTGGAGTCAACCCTGGCGGGGGGAAACTAATGAAAAACTGTTTTTT | CAWSQPWRGETNEKLFF
TRBJ1-4 | . | TRBD1 | TRBV7-9 | TGTGCCAGCAGCTCGACAGGGTTGTATGAAAAACTGTTTTTT | CASSSTGLYEKLFF
TRBJ1-2 | . | . | TRBV6-5 | TGTGCCAGCAGCCGAGATCGCTATGGCTACACCTTC | CASSRDRYGYTF
TRBJ2-2 | few | . | TRBV9 | TGTGCCAGCAGCGGTACAGGGTTGAACACCGGGGAGCTGTTTTTT | CASSGTGLNTGELFF
TRBJ2-2 | once | . | TRBV18 | TGTGCCAGCTCACCCTGGCGCGCGAACACCGGGGAGCTGTTTTTT | CASSPWRANTGELFF
TRBJ2-5 | few | . | TRBV5-5 | TGTGCCAGCAGCTACGGGGCAACAGGGCAAGAGACCCAGTACTTC | CASSYGATGQETQYF